This T cell receptor (beta chain) was retrieved from a study of blood T cell repertoires in COVID-19. The V gene lost 5 bases and the J gene lost 1 base, with 13 bases spanning the gap. Looked up from germline, CDR1 is SGHTA and CDR2 is FQGTGA. There are 15 residues in the CDR3. Per the original methods: Amplification with reference gene primers provided the estimates of nucleated cell counts. Clones were sequenced by immunoSEQ multiplex PCR, and TCRdb holds only the in-frame ones, with some missing. D and trimming were read from the DNA, whereas the V and J calls and clone size are those reported in that table. This table holds roughly 150,000 clones, approximately 87% found once.

The receptor was isolated from a human donor in a cohort sampled during active COVID-19. The specimen was peripheral blood. The chain employs TRBV7-3 and TRBJ2-3, with a tentative D call TRBD2 (5 bases). CDR3 bases: TGTGCCAGCAGCCCCACTAGTCCCGGCACAGATACGCAGTATTTT. This encodes CASSPTSPGTDTQYF. Looking up the rest from reference TRBV7-3 and TRBJ2-3 gives the full variable domain: GAGVSQTPSNKVTEKGKYVELRCDPISGHTALYWYRQSLGQGPEFLIYFQGTGAADDSGLPNDRFFAVRPEGSVSTLKIQRTERGDSAVYLCASSPTSPGTDTQYFGPGTRLTVL.